These 19 T cell receptor beta chains came from one sample sequenced in a study of shared clonotypes between healthy human individuals (dated by TCRdb to 2020 to 2022). The receptor library was made with the immunoSEQ multiplex PCR assay. TCRdb mirrors the immuneACCESS table, restricted to in-frame sequences. Some clones are absent from its copies; in checked studies, under half trace to an unresolved V gene, and the reason for the others is unknown. The sample yields roughly 1.4 million clones; about 98.5% were counted once. The biggest ten clones account for 0.3% to 0.45% of the sample. The specimen was naive CD4+ T cells sorted from blood. Explained via the paper, the cell subset or site label denotes: CD45RA+ positively selected. All receptors derive from a man under 40 in good health.

The chain links TRBV30 to TRBJ1-3; D uncertain. Germline V gene lookup returns CDR1 GTSNPN and CDR2 SVGIG (reference sequence). Trimming stripped 2 bases from V and 2 bases from J, with 13 bases between. This CDR3 is 15 amino acids long. CDR3 nucleotides: TGTGCCTGGAGTCCAGGACTGGAGACTGGAAACACCATATATTTT. Translation gives CAWSPGLETGNTIYF.

This chain joins TRBV5-4 and TRBJ2-2; possibly TRBD2 for D (6 bases). This CDR3 comprises 14 residues. Germline V lookup: CDR1 SGHNT, CDR2 YYREEE (reference sequence). Trimming stripped 8 bases from V and 3 bases from J, with 14 bases between. This chain's CDR3 is CASSGTPHTGELFF. The CDR3 DNA is TGTGCCAGTTCCGGGACTCCTCACACCGGGGAGCTGTTTTTT.

V is TRBV28 and J is TRBJ1-1, with 7 bases lining up with TRBD1. This CDR3 region has 15 residues. Losses at the gene ends were 6 bases for V and 0 bases for J; bases not matched to a gene: 7. The germline gives CDR1 MDHEN, CDR2 SYDVKM. The CDR3 DNA reads TGTGCCAGCAGACCCCCTACAGGGGTGAACACTGAAGCTTTCTTT. This encodes CASRPPTGVNTEAFF.

This clone was seen once. This rearrangement joins TRBV13 to TRBJ2-3; D may be TRBD2 (5 bases). Looked up from germline, CDR1 is PRHDT and CDR2 is FYEKMQ (reference sequence). This CDR3 is 15 amino acids long. Trimming cost V 6 bases and J 1 base, with 14 bases left between them. CDR3 coding DNA: TGTGCCAGCAGGCTTTGGGGTAGCGGCACAGATACGCAGTATTTT. This translates into CASRLWGSGTDTQYF.

The rearrangement uses TRBV7-2 and TRBJ2-1, with 8 bases that match TRBD2. The CDR3 runs to 16 residues. The V gene end was trimmed by 1 base and the J gene end by 8 bases; junction bases not matched to a gene: 10. Germline loops: CDR1 SGHTA, CDR2 FQGNSA. The CDR3 here is CASSLVASGLRDEQFF. CDR3 coding DNA: TGTGCCAGCAGCTTAGTGGCTAGCGGGTTACGGGATGAGCAGTTCTTC.

About this clone itself: This same CDR3 is encoded by further DNA sequences in the sample. The chain recombines TRBV7-2 with TRBJ2-7, with 12 bases that match TRBD2. Trimming cost V 5 bases and J 2 bases; bases outside gene matches: 4. Germline V gives CDR1 SGHTA, CDR2 FQGNSA. The CDR3 totals 15 residues. In nucleotides, the CDR3 is TGTGCCAGCAGCCCCAGACTAGCGGGAGCCTACGAGCAGTACTTC. Residues: CASSPRLAGAYEQYF. The complete variable domain, with remaining parts taken from reference TRBV7-2 and TRBJ2-7, reads GAGVSQSPSNKVTEKGKDVELRCDPISGHTALYWYRQSLGQGLEFLIYFQGNSAPDKSGLPSDRFSAERTGGSVSTLTIQRTQQEDSAVYLCASSPRLAGAYEQYFGPGTRLTVT.

This clone showed up just once. The rearrangement joins TRBV28 to TRBJ2-5, with TRBD2 matching over 14 bases. J lost 5 bases, V lost 5 bases, and 16 bases had no gene match. The CDR3 has 19 amino acids. The V gene's germline CDR1 is MDHEN and CDR2 SYDVKM. CDR3 nucleotide sequence: TGTGCCAGCAGTCCAGGGCTAGCCGGGACTAGCGGGAGTGGGGAGACCCAGTACTTC. It encodes CASSPGLAGTSGSGETQYF.

The chain carries TRBV11-2 and TRBJ2-7, with 13 bases that match TRBD2. Per germline, CDR1 SGHAT and CDR2 FQNNGV. There are 16 residues in the CDR3. Trimming removed 5 bases from V and 3 bases from J; junction bases left unmatched: 7. The CDR3 DNA sequence: TGTGCCAGCAGCCGCCTTAGGACTAGCGGGAGCTACGAGCAGTACTTC. It is translated as CASSRLRTSGSYEQYF.

The V and J genes are TRBV15 and TRBJ1-2; D ambiguous. CDR1 LNHNV and CDR2 YYDKDF come from the germline V gene (reference sequence). Trimming stripped 0 bases from V and 8 bases from J, with 13 bases between. The CDR3 has 14 residues. The CDR3 region has the DNA TGTGCCACCAGCAGAGATCTTCCGGGTGGGGGCTACACCTTC. Translated: CATSRDLPGGGYTF.

V and J are TRBV4-1 and TRBJ2-7; no definite D call. Germline V CDR1 and CDR2: MGHRA, YSYEKL. The length of the CDR3 is 15 residues. Trimming pared 0 bases from V and 0 bases from J, leaving 9 bases between. The chain's CDR3 is CASSQEDAGSYEQYF. CDR3 nucleotide sequence: TGCGCCAGCAGCCAAGAGGACGCCGGCTCCTACGAGCAGTACTTC.

This clone was detected only once. This rearrangement joins TRBV29-1 to TRBJ2-5; possibly TRBD2 for D (5 bases). Germline V CDR1 and CDR2: SQVTM, ANQGSEA. The V gene lost 7 bases and the J gene lost 5 bases, with 14 bases spanning the gap. The CDR3 is 12 amino acids. Written as DNA, the CDR3 is TGCAGCGCCCGAAACGGGATGGAGACCCAGTACTTC. This codes for CSARNGMETQYF.

The V call is TRBV29-1, the J call TRBJ2-7, with 10 bases fitting TRBD1. In germline, CDR1 is SQVTM, CDR2 ANQGSEA. V dropped 0 bases and J dropped 3; count of bases not matched to a gene: 5. The CDR3 has 15 residues. CDR3 coding DNA: TGCAGCGTTGAAGATCGGGGACAGGGGTACTACGAGCAGTACTTC. Translation: CSVEDRGQGYYEQYF.

The V and J genes are TRBV5-1 and TRBJ2-1, with 11 bases identical to TRBD2. The J segment lost 8 bases and the V segment lost 1 base, leaving 11 bases of the junction unmatched. Germline lookup yields CDR1 SGHRS and CDR2 YFSETQ. The length of the CDR3 is 17 residues. The CDR3 DNA follows: TGCGCCAGCAGCTTGTACCTTACTAGCGGGAGAGGCGATGAGCAGTTCTTC. It yields the protein CASSLYLTSGRGDEQFF.

V gene TRBV11-2 combines with J gene TRBJ1-2; D unresolved. Between the trimmed V and J ends, which lost 4 bases and 8 bases, there was a span of 14 bases. The germline gives CDR1 SGHAT, CDR2 FQNNGV. There are 13 residues in the CDR3. DNA for the CDR3: TGTGCCAGCAGCTCCCAAAGGATGGCAGGCTACACCTTC. Residues: CASSSQRMAGYTF.

As to this clone: Its ends do not fully match the called genes, so a read error is possible. V usage is TRBV4-3 and J usage is TRBJ2-7; the D gene is possibly TRBD2 (6 bases). Germline V gene lookup returns CDR1 LGHNA and CDR2 YSLEER. This CDR3 contains 19 residues. As DNA, the CDR3 is TGCGCCAGCACCCAACCTCGGCGGGGCCCGACTTTTTACTCCTACGAGCAGTACTTC. Translating it yields CASTQPRRGPTFYSYEQYF.

The V and J genes are TRBV5-4 and TRBJ2-1; D may be TRBD2 (5 bases). Trimming took off 0 bases at V and 2 bases at J, with 12 bases between the two ends. The germline V gene encodes CDR1 SGHNT and CDR2 YYREEE (reference sequence). The CDR3 is 16 residues long. CDR3 loop: CASSLAARAAYNEQFF. CDR3 nucleotide sequence: TGTGCCAGCAGCTTGGCGGCGCGGGCCGCCTACAATGAGCAGTTCTTC. Filled out from reference TRBV5-4 and TRBJ2-1, the complete variable domain reads ETGVTQSPTHLIKTRGQQVTLRCSSQSGHNTVSWYQQALGQGPQFIFQYYREEENGRGNFPPRFSGLQFPNYSSELNVNALELDDSALYLCASSLAARAAYNEQFFGPGTRLTVL.

This clone was found once. The rearrangement links TRBV6-6 to TRBJ2-7, with TRBD2 matching over 10 bases. The CDR3 length is 14 residues. Trimming removed 10 bases from V and 0 bases from J; junction bases left unmatched: 6. Germline-derived CDR1 and CDR2 are MNHNY and SVGAGI (reference sequence). In DNA, the CDR3 is TGTGCCACCACGCTAGCGGGAGCCTCCTACGAGCAGTACTTC. This codes for CATTLAGASYEQYF.

Regarding this clone: Other nucleotide sequences in the sample specify the same CDR3. The chain links TRBV10-1 to TRBJ2-7; D may match TRBD1 or TRBD2 (5 bases each). From germline, CDR1 is WNHNN and CDR2 SYGVQD (reference sequence). CDR3 length equals 13 residues. V was pared by 0 bases and J by 6 bases, with 9 bases between. CDR3 coding DNA: TGCGCCAGCAGTGAGTCGGGACGGGGCGAGCAGTACTTC. Translation gives CASSESGRGEQYF.

The chain is built from TRBV9 and TRBJ2-7; 9 bases match TRBD2. This CDR3 has 17 amino acids. Germline loops: CDR1 SGDLS, CDR2 YYNGEE. The junction had 10 bases not matched to a gene; V was cut back by 0 bases and J by 3 bases. The CDR3 nucleotides are TGTGCCAGCAGCGTAGGAGGCGGGAGGGAGACTTACTACGAGCAGTACTTC. Translation: CASSVGGGRETYYEQYF.